This T cell receptor beta chain was retrieved from a study of blood T cell repertoires in COVID-19. Study-level information: Samples representing acute and convalescent COVID-19 were sourced from the United States, Italy and Spain. The analysed material was cDNA or gDNA that came from T cells, B-cell-depleted T cells, or PBMCs.

The germline V and J ends were trimmed by 0 bases and 8 bases, with 19 bases remaining between them. The length of the CDR3 is 16 residues. The germline V gene has CDR1 SNHLY and CDR2 FYNNEI. Original analysis: The authors estimated nucleated cell counts from reference gene primer amplification. The table came from immunoSEQ multiplex PCR; TCRdb's copy has only in-frame clones and leaves some out. That table furnishes V, J and clone size, whereas the DNA furnished D and trimming. The sample gives a few hundred thousand clones, around 85% of which show up once; approximately 4.1% is in the top ten. Material for sequencing was peripheral blood. The receptor was isolated from a woman between 50 and 59 years old with active or convalescent COVID-19. V usage is TRBV2 and J usage is TRBJ1-1, with D perhaps matching TRBD1 (5 bases). This CDR3 is CASSEARRAPIREAFF. CDR3 coding DNA: TGTGCCAGCAGTGAAGCGCGCAGGGCTCCTATTAGGGAAGCTTTCTTT.